Shown below are 19 T cell receptor beta chains from a single sample sequenced in a study of regulatory T cells in long-lasting Graves disease. Investigators prepared the TCR beta libraries by applying iRepertoire HTBI primers and Arm-PCR of CDR3 regions. TCRdb redid the calling of the multiplex PCR reads with MiXCR, one entry per CDR3 protein. This table holds some 470,000 distinct CDR3 sequences, about 22% found once. Time point noted: persistent/refractory GD, antithyroid drugs over 5 years with positive TRAb. Following extraction of RNA from PBMCs, that RNA was used to make the TCR library. The sequences come from peripheral blood mononuclear cells (PBMCs), collected when the disease was refractory, from a patient treated with antithyroid drugs. The source is a female donor with Graves disease.

This clonotype was detected ten times or more. J is TRBJ2-7 and V is TRBV7-9, with D uncertain. V was pared by 1 base and J by 2 bases, with 9 bases between. The CDR3 length is 14 residues. Germline V lookup: CDR1 SEHNR, CDR2 FQNEAQ (reference sequence). In nucleotides, the CDR3 is TGTGCCAGCAGCTTAGTTGGGGAAACCTACGAGCAGTACTTC. Its protein product is CASSLVGETYEQYF.

The table lists this clonotype with many counts. The rearrangement links TRBV28 to TRBJ2-5; 8 bases map to TRBD2. This CDR3 spans 16 amino acids. V lost 0 bases, J lost 2 bases, and 5 bases stayed unmatched. Looked up from germline, CDR1 is MDHEN and CDR2 is SYDVKM. This chain's CDR3 is CASSLWSSGPQETQYF. CDR3 in DNA: TGTGCCAGCAGTTTATGGTCTAGCGGGCCTCAAGAGACCCAGTACTTC.

This clonotype was counted ten times or more. The chain couples TRBV28 to TRBJ1-4; TRBD1 aligns across 7 bases. CDR3 size: 14 residues. CDR1 is MDHEN and CDR2 is SYDVKM in the germline V gene. V shed 6 bases, J shed 8 bases, and the junction held 9 bases outside the gene matches. The CDR3, as DNA: TGTGCCAGCAGCACGACAGGGAGGGACGAAAAACTGTTTTTT. It is translated as CASSTTGRDEKLFF.

In its sample, this clonotype was seen many times. The chain couples TRBV2 to TRBJ1-2; 9 bases match TRBD1. This CDR3 has 15 amino acids. Germline values: CDR1 SNHLY, CDR2 FYNNEI. Trimming cost V 7 bases and J 5 bases; bases outside gene matches: 11. The CDR3 sequence is CASKGTGLTGYGYTF. As DNA, the CDR3 is TGTGCCAGCAAGGGGACAGGGCTGACGGGTTATGGCTACACCTTC.

This clonotype was counted only a few times. J is TRBJ1-1 and V is TRBV10-3; 7 bases match TRBD1. The CDR3 loop spans 14 amino acids. Trimming took 7 bases from V and 5 from J; bases not matched to a gene: 10. Germline assignment: CDR1 ENHRY and CDR2 SYGVKD. The CDR3 is CAITETGRDTEAFF. The CDR3 DNA sequence: TGTGCCATCACCGAGACAGGGCGGGATACTGAAGCTTTCTTT.

This clonotype was counted at least ten times. This chain uses TRBV2 with TRBJ2-5; 8 bases agree with TRBD2. The germline gives CDR1 SNHLY, CDR2 FYNNEI. CDR3 length: 13 residues. With 4 bases clipped from V and 7 bases from J, the junction kept 5 bases outside the gene matches. The CDR3 coding sequence is TGTGCCAGCAGTGGGACTAGCCAGGGGACCCAGTACTTC. Translated: CASSGTSQGTQYF.

This clonotype was seen a handful of times. V is TRBV30 and J is TRBJ1-1; no definite D call. CDR1 is GTSNPN and CDR2 is SVGIG in the germline V gene (reference sequence). V dropped 5 bases and J dropped 3 bases, with 16 bases sitting between them. There are 14 residues in the CDR3. CDR3 sequence reads: CAWREWGRDTEAFF. CDR3 DNA: TGTGCCTGGCGTGAGTGGGGTAGGGACACTGAAGCTTTCTTT.

The J gene is TRBJ2-1, the V gene TRBV12-3 or TRBV12-4; no reliable D call. The CDR3 runs to 14 residues. Trimming left V 9 bases short and J 0 bases short, with 12 bases between. The CDR3 region is CASSDSPSYNEQFF. The CDR3 DNA is TGTGCCAGTTCTGACTCGCCCTCCTACAATGAGCAGTTCTTC.

The rearrangement links TRBV7-9 to TRBJ1-1, with D hard to call. V was cut by 2 bases and J by 6 bases, with 13 bases left in between. Germline V gene lookup returns CDR1 SEHNR and CDR2 FQNEAQ (reference sequence). The CDR3 sequence is 14 residues long. CDR3 in amino acids: CASSLLRRRAEAFF. As DNA, the CDR3 is TGTGCCAGCAGCTTACTTCGGCGGCGCGCTGAAGCTTTCTTT.

V is TRBV6-2 or TRBV6-3 and J is TRBJ1-5; 8 nucleotides align to TRBD1. The trim removed 4 bases at V and 2 bases at J, leaving 7 bases unmatched. CDR3 size: 16 residues. Germline V gene data show CDR1 as MNHEY and CDR2 as SVGEGT. In DNA, the CDR3 is TGTGCCAGCAGTTCTTTCGGACAGGGCCGCAATCAGCCCCAGCATTTT. Protein: CASSSFGQGRNQPQHF.

The chain employs TRBV12-3 or TRBV12-4 and TRBJ2-1, with D possibly being TRBD1 (5 bases). The V end lost 4 bases, the J end lost 7 bases, and 14 bases lay between the germline ends. The CDR3 has 14 residues. CDR3 region: CASSSPRAGNEQFF. The CDR3 DNA reads as TGTGCCAGCAGTTCCCCCCGAGCAGGGAATGAGCAGTTCTTC.

The chain employs TRBV7-9 and TRBJ1-1; 11 positions match TRBD1. This CDR3 has 15 residues. CDR1 is SEHNR and CDR2 is FQNEAQ in the germline V gene (reference sequence). Unmatched junction bases numbered 6, after V lost 5 bases and J lost 4 bases. CDR3 coding DNA: TGTGCCAGCAGCCTTGGACAGGGGGCGATCACTGAAGCTTTCTTT. It yields the protein CASSLGQGAITEAFF.

The chain employs TRBV4-3 and TRBJ1-5; no firm D call. The germline V gene encodes CDR1 LGHNA and CDR2 YSLEER. V dropped 5 bases and J dropped 0 bases, with 11 bases sitting between them. The CDR3 is 15 residues long. The CDR3 nucleotides are TGCGCCAGCAGCTCCGGACGGAATAGCAATCAGCCCCAGCATTTT. This translates into CASSSGRNSNQPQHF.

This clonotype was picked up one time. The chain links TRBV6-5 to TRBJ2-1, with D possibly being TRBD1 or TRBD2 (5 bases each). CDR3 length equals 14 residues. Trimming took 2 bases from V and 6 from J, leaving 11 bases between them. The germline V gene has CDR1 MNHEY and CDR2 SVGAGI. CDR3 sequence (DNA): TGTGCCAGCAGTTACCTCTCGGGGCCCAATGAGCAGTTCTTC. Protein: CASSYLSGPNEQFF.

This clonotype has ten or more counts. The chain employs TRBV6-2 or TRBV6-3 and TRBJ1-1; D gene unclear. V lost 5 bases and J lost 2, with 12 bases in between. Germline V gene data show CDR1 as MNHEY and CDR2 as SVGEGT. The CDR3 loop spans 14 amino acids. The CDR3 reads CASSERALNTEAFF. CDR3 DNA sequence: TGTGCCAGCAGTGAACGGGCCCTAAACACTGAAGCTTTCTTT.

There are many counts of this clonotype. The CDR3 nucleotides read TGTGCCAGCAGGGAGACAGGGGCCAGCAATCAGCCCCAGCATTTT. Its translation: CASRETGASNQPQHF. The chain has TRBV28 and TRBJ1-5; the match to TRBD1 covers 8 bases. Germline lookup yields CDR1 MDHEN and CDR2 SYDVKM. This CDR3 contains 15 residues. V gave up 6 bases and J gave up 1 base; unmatched junction bases: 5.

This clonotype was observed a single time. This chain links TRBV6-5 with TRBJ2-5; 8 nucleotides match TRBD1. Germline-derived CDR1 and CDR2 are MNHEY and SVGAGI. The CDR3 is made up of 14 amino acids. The V and J ends lost 5 bases and 1 base, in that order; junction bases with no gene match: 3. CDR3 nucleotide sequence: TGTGCCAGCAGTACGGACAGGGTCCAAGAGACCCAGTACTTC. Translating gives CASSTDRVQETQYF.

The chain employs TRBV19 and TRBJ1-3; D call uncertain. Germline V gene lookup returns CDR1 LNHDA and CDR2 SQIVND (reference sequence). V was pared by 3 bases and J by 4 bases, with 16 bases between. The length of the CDR3 is 16 residues. CDR3 region: CASSMGDGRVGNTIYF. The CDR3 DNA reads TGTGCCAGTAGTATGGGTGACGGAAGAGTCGGAAACACCATATATTTT.

This clonotype was recorded many times. This chain joins TRBV24-1 and TRBJ2-7, with 10 bases identical to TRBD2. CDR1 KGHDR and CDR2 SFDVKD come from the germline V gene. V lost 4 bases to trimming and J lost 5 bases; unmatched junction nucleotides: 7. This CDR3 comprises 15 residues. CDR3 loop: CATSDVAGGADEQYF. As DNA, the CDR3 is TGTGCCACCAGTGACGTAGCGGGAGGAGCGGACGAGCAGTACTTC.